The clone carrying this T cell receptor beta chain has more than one count but fewer than ten. Its cognate antigen is unknown. This sample is drawn from a study of T cells in Graves' hyperthyroidism and ophthalmopathy. Looked up from germline, CDR1 is GTSNPN and CDR2 is SVGIG (reference sequence). CDR3 length: 14 amino acids. V lost 3 bases to trimming and J lost 3 bases, with 15 bases between them. Study findings and constraints: Patients with ophthalmopathy were separated from those with stable hyperthyroidism by a 13 V-J model.

The source material, RNA transcripts, was used to amplify TCR beta CDR3 regions. TCR CDR3 underwent first-round RT-PCR with the HTBI primer set. TCRdb passed the multiplex PCR reads through MiXCR, listing each CDR3 protein once. The table shows fewer than 750,000 distinct CDR3 sequences, with more than 12% occurring only once. This chain uses TRBV30 with TRBJ2-7; TRBD1 or TRBD2 may be the D gene (5 bases each). This receptor was identified in a woman aged 45-65 years with Graves' ophthalmopathy. Sequences were obtained from blood. CDR3 sequence reads: CAWRGAGTDYEQYF. The CDR3 region has the DNA TGTGCCTGGAGGGGCGCTGGGACGGACTACGAGCAGTACTTC.